This TCR beta chain was obtained from a study of PD-1 blockade in mismatch repair-deficient tumors. Study overall: Patients had approximately 13 mismatch repair-deficient cancer types, all previously treated and progressing. Whole-study results and caveats: Tumor-resident clones, often absent from pretreatment blood, expanded after pembrolizumab and then contracted.

Assay used: immunoSEQ multiplex PCR; TCRdb lists only in-frame clones, some missing. The repertoire consists of 50,000 to 75,000 clones, with around 89% occurring once and the leading ten covering approximately 15%. About this clone: As yet, its antigen is unknown.

The length of the CDR3 is 13 residues. CDR1 is ENHRY, CDR2 SYGVKD, per germline. Trimming left V 6 bases short and J 1 base short, with 9 bases between. Mismatch repair deficiency was confirmed in all patients, by PCR or immunohistochemistry. The TCR-sequenced patients were three responders to pembrolizumab. Sequenced material: peripheral blood, taken 52 weeks after starting pembrolizumab. The clonotype comes from an adult with mismatch repair-deficient cancer. The genes are TRBV10-3 and TRBJ2-5; D call uncertain. The CDR3 DNA is TGTGCCATCAGACCTGCTAGCCAAGAGACCCAGTACTTC. As protein: CAIRPASQETQYF.